The 14 T cell receptor beta chains below were found in one sample sequenced in a study of T cell repertoires in cytomegalovirus infection. Their antigens remain unidentified. TCRdb processed the reads anew with MiXCR; each CDR3 protein has one entry. The profile covers about 7,900 distinct CDR3 sequences, with about half appearing a single time and about 81% taken by the ten largest. The sequencing input was PBMCs, sequenced either directly or after in vitro stimulation (not recorded which). The source of these receptors is a human donor in good health (CMV status not recorded). Some clones in this sample may be carry-over from other donors' samples.

The CDR3 loop is CASSYPTTDTQYF. DNA of the CDR3: TGTGCCAGCAGTTACCCAACCACAGATACGCAGTATTTT. The chain is built from TRBV6-6 and TRBJ2-3; D gene unclear. CDR1 and CDR2 from the germline V gene are MNHNY and SVGAGI (reference sequence). V lost 2 bases, J lost 2 bases, and 5 bases lay in between. CDR3 length: 13 amino acids.

The V and J genes are TRBV6-6 and TRBJ2-5, with a weak D call TRBD1 (7 bases). Germline V gene lookup returns CDR1 MNHNY and CDR2 SVGAGI (reference sequence). The CDR3 runs to 16 residues. V dropped 6 bases and J dropped 4 bases, with 21 bases sitting between them. The chain's CDR3 is CASRPSRGNGGETQYF. CDR3 sequence (DNA): TGTGCCAGCAGACCATCCAGGGGGAACGGGGGAGAGACCCAGTACTTC.

This clonotype was recorded many times. The chain recombines TRBV28 with TRBJ2-3; no clear D. V was clipped by 2 bases and J by 1 base, with 10 bases between them. The CDR3 sequence is 15 residues long. The germline CDR1 and CDR2 sequences are MDHEN and SYDVKM. CDR3 protein: CASSLNPPRTDTQYF. In DNA, the CDR3 is TGTGCCAGCAGTTTAAATCCACCTCGCACAGATACGCAGTATTTT.

This clonotype was detected a few times. Mismatch with germline at one junction end may stem from a read error. The chain employs TRBV6-1 and TRBJ1-5; 8 bases line up with TRBD1. The CDR3 sequence is 15 residues long. The germline CDR1 and CDR2 sequences are MNHNS and SASEGT. The chain's CDR3 is CATVLRQGTHHPQHF. CDR3 DNA: TGTGCCACAGTCCTCCGACAGGGGACCCATCATCCCCAGCATTTT.

This clonotype was detected only a few times. The V call is TRBV7-2, the J call TRBJ1-1; 9 bases are shared with TRBD1. The germline V gene encodes CDR1 SGHTA and CDR2 FQGNSA. This CDR3 is 15 amino acids long. V dropped 4 bases and J dropped 5; count of bases not matched to a gene: 8. The CDR3 protein is CASSSPGTGHTEAFF. CDR3 DNA: TGTGCCAGCAGCTCCCCTGGGACAGGGCATACTGAAGCTTTCTTT.

As concerns this clonotype: Since no conserved phenylalanine or tryptophan closes the CDR3, a read error is the likely cause. No DNA is shown, since the ends of the CDR3 on it are uncertain; the CDR3 is the one TCRdb lists. The rearrangement uses TRBV12-5 and TRBJ2-1; no check of the table's D call, TRBD2, against the DNA was made. Germline loops: CDR1 LGHNT, CDR2 FRNRAP. With termini counted, the CDR3 has 19 amino acids. The CDR3 is CASGLVSVIGAVPYNETFL.

V gene TRBV7-2 combines with J gene TRBJ1-6; D call uncertain. V lost 2 bases and J 7 bases, leaving 9 bases between the germline ends. The CDR3 is 14 residues long. CDR1 SGHTA and CDR2 FQGNSA come from the germline V gene. In DNA form, the CDR3 reads TGTGCCAGCAGCTTAAAACGGACGAATTCACCCCTCCACTTT. It yields the protein CASSLKRTNSPLHF. The variable domain in full, with the rest retrieved from reference TRBV7-2 and TRBJ1-6, is GAGVSQSPSNKVTEKGKDVELRCDPISGHTALYWYRQSLGQGLEFLIYFQGNSAPDKSGLPSDRFSAERTGGSVSTLTIQRTQQEDSAVYLCASSLKRTNSPLHFGNGTRLTVT.

In its sample, this clonotype was seen many times. The rearrangement links TRBV29-1 to TRBJ2-1; D may be TRBD2 (6 bases). The germline V gene encodes CDR1 SQVTM and CDR2 ANQGSEA. V lost 5 bases to trimming and J lost 0 bases, with 17 bases between them. The CDR3 consists of 16 residues. The CDR3 DNA is TGCAGCGTTTCGCCCCTACTAGCTTACTCCTACAATGAGCAGTTCTTC. Protein: CSVSPLLAYSYNEQFF.

Regarding this clonotype: Given a much more abundant clone one base away, this may be a read error. The chain uses TRBV7-4 and TRBJ2-5; 9 nucleotides align to TRBD1. CDR1 and CDR2 from the germline V gene are SGHVT and SQSDAQ. This CDR3 comprises 14 residues. In DNA form, the CDR3 reads TGTGTCAGCAGCGCGGGACAGGGTGGGGAGACCCAGTACTTC. Amino acid sequence: CVSSAGQGGETQYF.

Regarding this clonotype: Lacking the conserved final phenylalanine or tryptophan, this CDR3 likely reflects a read error. The rearrangement uses TRBV7-2 and TRBJ2-7, with 7 bases lining up with TRBD1. The CDR3 totals 19 residues. With 2 bases clipped from V and 0 bases from J, the junction kept 16 bases outside the gene matches. Germline CDR1 reads SGHTA; CDR2 reads FQGNSA. DNA for the CDR3: TGTGCCAGCAGCTTATTGGGCCAGGGGGTCCCATTGAGCTCCTACGAGCAGTACTTA. This codes for CASSLLGQGVPLSSYEQYL.

V and J are TRBV19 and TRBJ1-4; D not resolved. Germline V lookup: CDR1 LNHDA, CDR2 SQIVND (reference sequence). This CDR3 has 16 residues. V shed 6 bases and J shed 2 bases, with 16 bases lying between them. The CDR3: CASSEEGFRTNEKLFF. CDR3 nucleotides: TGTGCCAGTAGCGAGGAGGGATTTCGGACTAATGAAAAACTGTTTTTT.

The chain is built from TRBV7-6 and TRBJ1-2; D gene uncertain. Trimming removed 3 bases at V and 7 bases at J, with 12 bases between. The CDR3 totals 13 residues. Germline values: CDR1 SGHVS, CDR2 FNYEAQ. CDR3 sequence (DNA): TGTGCCAGCAGCTTGGACCCCGCCTCTGGCTACACCTTC. This codes for CASSLDPASGYTF.

As to this clonotype: This clone may be a read error of a much larger clone one base away. This chain uses TRBV24-1 with TRBJ1-2; the match to TRBD1 covers 7 bases. The CDR3 totals 12 residues. The V gene's germline CDR1 is KGHDR and CDR2 SFDVKD. For the CDR3, the DNA is TGTGCCACCCGGCTCCAGGGGGATGGCTACAGCTTC. This gives the protein CATRLQGDGYSF.

The sample holds a few counts of this clonotype. This chain joins TRBV28 and TRBJ2-3; D call uncertain. The germline gives CDR1 MDHEN, CDR2 SYDVKM. The V end lost 6 bases, the J end lost 0 bases, and 7 bases lay between the germline ends. There are 13 residues in the CDR3. CDR3 DNA sequence: TGTGCCAGCAGCCTCCAAAGCACAGATACGCAGTATTTT. It translates to CASSLQSTDTQYF.